These 23 T cell receptor beta chains share one sample of origin, sequenced in a study of shared clonotypes between healthy human individuals. Sequenced by immunoSEQ multiplex PCR; TCRdb stores in-frame clones only, minus some. The sample lists about 2.3 million clones, just under 95% occurring once. Material: naive CD4+ T cells from PBMCs. Specified subset: CD45RA+ positively selected. The receptor source for this set is a man aged 18 to 29 in good health. Some clones in this sample may be carry-over from other donors' samples.

This chain uses TRBV4-1 with TRBJ2-4; TRBD2 matches 11 bases. The length of the CDR3 is 22 residues. The V gene end was trimmed by 0 bases and the J gene end by 1 base; junction bases not matched to a gene: 17. Germline values: CDR1 MGHRA, CDR2 YSYEKL. CDR3 DNA sequence: TGCGCCAGCAGCCAAGATCATCGGGTTTTAGCGGGAGGGCCTGGGGCCAAAAACATTCAGTACTTC. This codes for CASSQDHRVLAGGPGAKNIQYF.

The V call is TRBV4-3, the J call TRBJ2-1, with 10 positions matching TRBD2. There are 20 residues in the CDR3. From germline, CDR1 is LGHNA and CDR2 YSLEER. With 0 bases clipped from V and 1 base from J, the junction kept 12 bases outside the gene matches. CDR3 nucleotides: TGCGCCAGCAGCCAAGATTTTTTACTAGCGGGAACACATTCCTACAATGAGCAGTTCTTC. Its protein is CASSQDFLLAGTHSYNEQFF.

The chain recombines TRBV10-3 with TRBJ2-5, with D tentatively TRBD2 (5 bases). Per germline, CDR1 ENHRY and CDR2 SYGVKD. The CDR3 covers 14 residues. The ends were cut back, 0 bases at V and 5 bases at J, with 10 bases in the middle. The CDR3, as DNA: TGTGCCATCAGTGAGTCAGACAAGCGGGAGACCCAGTACTTC. It translates to CAISESDKRETQYF.

The chain carries TRBV5-6 and TRBJ2-4, with D perhaps given as TRBD1 or TRBD2 (5 bases each). Deletions cut 6 bases from V and 10 bases from J, with 20 bases between. This CDR3 is 14 amino acids long. Per the germline V gene, CDR1 is SGHDT and CDR2 is YYEEEE. CDR3 protein: CASTSPGVREIQYF. The CDR3 region has the DNA TGTGCCAGCACCTCTCCCGGGGTCAGGGAAATTCAGTACTTC.

This rearrangement joins TRBV5-1 to TRBJ1-3, with TRBD1 matching 9 bases. Unmatched junction bases numbered 3, after V lost 4 bases and J lost 4 bases. The CDR3 runs to 14 residues. The germline gives CDR1 SGHRS, CDR2 YFSETQ. The CDR3 protein is CASSPTGGGNTIYF. The CDR3, as DNA: TGCGCCAGCAGCCCGACAGGGGGGGGAAACACCATATATTTT.

The genes are TRBV6-5 and TRBJ2-7, with D uncertain. CDR1 MNHEY and CDR2 SVGAGI come from the germline V gene. V was shortened by 0 bases and J by 2 bases, with 8 bases between the two germline ends. There are 14 residues in the CDR3. This CDR3 is CASSYSHGPYEQYF. The CDR3 nucleotides read TGTGCCAGCAGTTACTCGCACGGTCCCTACGAGCAGTACTTC.

On this clone itself: This same CDR3 is encoded by further DNA sequences in the sample. This chain connects TRBV2 to TRBJ2-3, with D possibly being TRBD1 or TRBD2 (7 bases each). The CDR3 is made up of 14 amino acids. The germline CDR1 and CDR2 sequences are SNHLY and FYNNEI. With 4 bases removed from V and 3 bases from J, the gap between germline ends came to 11 bases. The CDR3 nucleotides read TGTGCCAGCAGTGGACAGGGAGGGACAGATACGCAGTATTTT. Its translation is CASSGQGGTDTQYF.

On this clone itself: Other DNA sequences of this sample code for an identical CDR3. The chain is built from TRBV29-1 and TRBJ2-5; no reliable D call. Trimming stripped 0 bases from V and 7 bases from J, with 6 bases between. From germline, CDR1 is SQVTM and CDR2 ANQGSEA. The CDR3 covers 11 residues. The CDR3 sequence is CSVEDRGTQYF. In nucleotides, the CDR3 is TGCAGCGTTGAAGATCGCGGGACCCAGTACTTC.

This clone was observed a few times. The V gene is TRBV28, the J gene TRBJ1-5; D remains unclear. The CDR3 extends over 12 amino acids. Trimming cost V 6 bases and J 9 bases, with 12 bases left between them. The germline V gene encodes CDR1 MDHEN and CDR2 SYDVKM. CDR3 sequence (DNA): TGTGCCAGCAGAACCCCTTCGGCGCCCCAGCATTTT. It is translated as CASRTPSAPQHF.

Note on this clone: Other nucleotide sequences from this sample produce the same CDR3. The genes are TRBV28 and TRBJ2-3; D uncertain. V was trimmed by 1 base and J by 7 bases, leaving 6 bases between them. Germline V gene data show CDR1 as MDHEN and CDR2 as SYDVKM. The CDR3 is made up of 12 amino acids. CDR3 DNA: TGTGCCAGCAGTTTATCAAGAAATACGCAGTATTTT. Protein: CASSLSRNTQYF. The full variable domain, with the rest looked up from reference TRBV28 and TRBJ2-3, is DVKVTQSSRYLVKRTGEKVFLECVQDMDHENMFWYRQDPGLGLRLIYFSYDVKMKEKGDIPEGYSVSREKKERFSLILESASTNQTSMYLCASSLSRNTQYFGPGTRLTVL.

A single count supports this clone. V usage is TRBV6-1 and J usage is TRBJ2-1; tentatively, D is TRBD2 (5 bases). CDR3 length equals 16 residues. Germline loops: CDR1 MNHNS, CDR2 SASEGT. V was trimmed by 4 bases and J by 3 bases, leaving 16 bases between them. The CDR3 region has the DNA TGTGCCAGCAGTGTAGGCCGACTACCGAACTACAATGAGCAGTTCTTC. Translated: CASSVGRLPNYNEQFF.

This clone has a single count. The chain employs TRBV5-4 and TRBJ2-7, with 9 bases aligning to TRBD1. CDR1 is SGHNT, CDR2 YYREEE, per germline (reference sequence). This CDR3 is 15 amino acids long. The V segment lost 4 bases and the J segment 4 bases; nucleotides outside the gene matches: 9. The CDR3 sequence: CASSAKGQGSYEQYF. CDR3 nucleotide sequence: TGTGCCAGCAGCGCCAAGGGACAGGGTTCTTACGAGCAGTACTTC.

This chain connects TRBV6-5 to TRBJ2-1; D is uncertain. Germline CDR1 MNHEY, CDR2 SVGAGI. The ends were cut back, 2 bases at V and 1 base at J, with 12 bases in the middle. This CDR3 has 16 amino acids. The CDR3 DNA is TGTGCCAGCAGTTACGAAAGTGCGAATTCCTACAATGAGCAGTTCTTC. The encoded protein is CASSYESANSYNEQFF.

This rearrangement joins TRBV7-2 to TRBJ1-1, with a tentative D call TRBD1 (6 bases). Germline V CDR1 and CDR2: SGHTA, FQGNSA. This CDR3 has 14 amino acids. V gave up 5 bases and J gave up 2 bases, with 12 bases separating them. The CDR3 region has the DNA TGTGCCAGCAGCCTCGCGGGGACAAACACTGAAGCTTTCTTT. This translates into CASSLAGTNTEAFF.

V usage is TRBV28 and J usage is TRBJ2-5; D remains ambiguous. The CDR3 consists of 14 residues. Germline assignment: CDR1 MDHEN and CDR2 SYDVKM. Trimming pared 3 bases from V and 6 bases from J, leaving 14 bases between. In nucleotides, the CDR3 is TGTGCCAGCAGTTTCTCCACCAATAGACAGACCCAGTACTTC. As protein: CASSFSTNRQTQYF.

V and J are TRBV5-8 and TRBJ2-5; 11 bases are shared with TRBD2. CDR3 length equals 18 residues. Per the germline V gene, CDR1 is SGHTS and CDR2 is YDEGEE. V lost 0 bases and J lost 5; bases outside the gene matches: 12. The CDR3, as DNA: TGTGCCAGCAGCTTGGGGGCTACTAGCGGGAGATCCGAGGAGACCCAGTACTTC. Amino acid sequence: CASSLGATSGRSEETQYF.

This clone appeared once. The chain couples TRBV5-1 to TRBJ1-4; D unresolved. There are 14 residues in the CDR3. Germline V CDR1 and CDR2: SGHRS, YFSETQ. Trimming took off 4 bases at V and 7 bases at J, with 14 bases between the two ends. CDR3 nucleotide sequence: TGCGCCAGCAGCCCACAGCGAAGAGGTGAAAAACTGTTTTTT. Protein sequence: CASSPQRRGEKLFF. Full variable domain (outside the CDR3, taken from reference TRBV5-1 and TRBJ1-4): KAGVTQTPRYLIKTRGQQVTLSCSPISGHRSVSWYQQTPGQGLQFLFEYFSETQRNKGNFPGRFSGRQFSNSRSEMNVSTLELGDSALYLCASSPQRRGEKLFFGSGTQLSVL.

This sequence joins TRBV5-1 and TRBJ1-2, with 9 bases lining up with TRBD1. V trimming: 3 bases; J trimming: 12 bases; junction bases outside the gene matches: 6. CDR3 length: 12 residues. Germline lookup yields CDR1 SGHRS and CDR2 YFSETQ. In DNA, the CDR3 is TGCGCCAGCAGCTACAGGGGGCCGGGAGACACCTTC. It yields the protein CASSYRGPGDTF.

On this clone: The same CDR3 arises from other DNA sequences in this sample as well. The rearrangement uses TRBV29-1 and TRBJ1-1; the match to TRBD1 covers 10 bases. Germline-derived CDR1 and CDR2 are SQVTM and ANQGSEA. The CDR3 spans 12 residues. V trimming: 7 bases; J trimming: 2 bases; junction bases outside the gene matches: 1. CDR3: CSGDRGNTEAFF. The CDR3 nucleotides read TGCAGCGGGGACAGGGGAAACACTGAAGCTTTCTTT.

The chain uses TRBV2 and TRBJ2-1, with D perhaps matching TRBD1 (6 bases). Between the trimmed V and J ends, which lost 3 bases and 0 bases, there was a span of 12 bases. Germline V gene sequence: CDR1 SNHLY, CDR2 FYNNEI. CDR3 length: 16 amino acids. The CDR3 DNA follows: TGTGCCAGCAGTGAGTGGACAGAGAGCTCCTACAATGAGCAGTTCTTC. It yields the protein CASSEWTESSYNEQFF. Full variable domain (remainder filled in from reference TRBV2 and TRBJ2-1): EPEVTQTPSHQVTQMGQEVILRCVPISNHLYFYWYRQILGQKVEFLVSFYNNEISEKSEIFDDQFSVERPDGSNFTLKIRSTKLEDSAMYFCASSEWTESSYNEQFFGPGTRLTVL.

The chain joins TRBV10-3 to TRBJ1-5, with D possibly TRBD1 on 5 matching bases. V was cut by 3 bases and J by 0 bases, with 6 bases left in between. CDR1 and CDR2 from the germline V gene are ENHRY and SYGVKD. CDR3 length: 14 residues. CDR3 nucleotide sequence: TGTGCCATCAGTGACGGACATAGCAATCAGCCCCAGCATTTT. It specifies CAISDGHSNQPQHF.

The chain has TRBV4-1 and TRBJ2-1, with 9 bases that match TRBD2. V gave up 4 bases and J gave up 2 bases; unmatched junction bases: 9. From germline, CDR1 is MGHRA and CDR2 YSYEKL. CDR3 length: 17 amino acids. The CDR3, as DNA: TGCGCCAGCAGCCGAGTGATTAGCGGGAGCGCCTACAATGAGCAGTTCTTC. This codes for CASSRVISGSAYNEQFF.

This clone has more than one count but fewer than ten. V and J are TRBV4-1 and TRBJ1-2, with a possible D match to TRBD1 (6 bases). Deletions cut 11 bases from V and 8 bases from J, with 21 bases between. Germline assignment: CDR1 MGHRA and CDR2 YSYEKL. The CDR3 runs 13 residues. CDR3 amino acids: CAVYRDQRSGYTF. DNA of the CDR3: TGCGCCGTATACAGGGATCAGAGAAGCGGCTACACCTTC.